This is a list of T cell receptor beta chains from one sample in a study of cytomegalovirus exposure and HLA in healthy donors. Only in-frame clones appear in the TCRdb table, and some are missing; sequencing was by immunoSEQ multiplex PCR. Altogether roughly 330,000 clones are present, around 90% being singletons, with the ten largest covering 1% to 1.5%. The sample consisted of PBMCs. The source is a woman aged 25 to 39 in good health and CMV-seropositive. Each CDR3 is given with its conserved first and last residue. The order of the fields is clone size, V gene, J gene, D gene, CDR3 protein, CDR3 DNA. A D gene is named only where the DNA matches it firmly. Clone size is shown for a subset of rows, as once, few, many or a class of expanded clone.

once,TRBV28,TRBJ2-1,TRBD1,CASSFRDSTYNEQFF,TGTGCCAGCAGTTTCCGGGACAGCACCTACAATGAGCAGTTCTTC
.,TRBV7-8,TRBJ1-1,.,CASSSQGPGGAFF,TGTGCCAGCAGCTCTCAGGGCCCCGGGGGAGCTTTCTTT
.,TRBV4-1,TRBJ1-1,.,CASRPGVGTSNTEAFF,TGCGCCAGTCGACCTGGCGTAGGAACCTCGAACACTGAAGCTTTCTTT
.,TRBV5-4,TRBJ1-6,.,CASSFDRRNSPLHF,TGTGCCAGCAGTTTTGACAGGCGCAATTCACCCCTCCACTTT
.,TRBV11-2,TRBJ2-7,.,CASWELEGYEQYF,TGTGCCAGCTGGGAACTTGAGGGCTACGAGCAGTACTTC
few,TRBV7-6,TRBJ2-7,TRBD1,CASSLGTGLREQYF,TGTGCCAGCAGCTTAGGGACAGGGTTACGAGAGCAGTACTTC
.,TRBV5-1,TRBJ1-5,.,CASSLGFGTQPQHF,TGCGCCAGCAGCTTGGGATTTGGGACTCAGCCCCAGCATTTT
.,TRBV5-1,TRBJ2-3,.,CASSSGEGTRLGTQYF,TGCGCCAGCAGCTCGGGAGAGGGGACGAGGTTAGGTACGCAGTATTTT
.,TRBV27,TRBJ1-5,TRBD1,CASSRGGRGRPNQPQHF,TGTGCCAGCAGTCGGGGCGGGAGGGGGCGTCCCAATCAGCCCCAGCATTTT
once,TRBV5-6,TRBJ1-2,.,CASSEFRVGYTF,TGTGCCAGCAGTGAGTTCAGGGTTGGCTACACCTTC
.,TRBV19,TRBJ2-2,TRBD1,CASSRQGIPGELFF,TGTGCCAGTAGTCGACAGGGAATTCCGGGGGAGCTGTTTTTT
.,TRBV6-5,TRBJ1-4,.,CASSYSGRTNEKLFF,TGTGCCAGCAGTTACTCGGGAAGGACTAATGAAAAACTGTTTTTT
.,TRBV11-2,TRBJ1-3,.,CASTISGISGNTIYF,TGTGCCAGCACCATCTCAGGGATCTCTGGAAACACCATATATTTT
.,TRBV6-6,TRBJ1-4,TRBD1,CASKTGGAVEKLFF,TGTGCCAGTAAGACAGGGGGCGCGGTTGAAAAACTGTTTTTT
.,TRBV6-1,TRBJ2-7,.,CASSQGLAYEQYF,TGTGCCAGCTCCCAGGGTCTAGCCTACGAGCAGTACTTC